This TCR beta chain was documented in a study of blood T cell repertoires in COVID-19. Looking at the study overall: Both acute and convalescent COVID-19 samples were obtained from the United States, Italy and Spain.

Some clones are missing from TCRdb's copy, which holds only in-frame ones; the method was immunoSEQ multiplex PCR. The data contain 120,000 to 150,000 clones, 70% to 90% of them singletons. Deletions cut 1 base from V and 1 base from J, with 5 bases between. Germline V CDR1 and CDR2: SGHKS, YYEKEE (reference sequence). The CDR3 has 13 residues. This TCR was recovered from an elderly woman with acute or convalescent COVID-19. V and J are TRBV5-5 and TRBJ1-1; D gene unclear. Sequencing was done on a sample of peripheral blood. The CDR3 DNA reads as TGTGCCAGCAGCTTGCGGGGGAACACTGAAGCTTTCTTT. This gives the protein CASSLRGNTEAFF.